This T cell receptor (beta chain) is from a study of blood T cell repertoires in COVID-19. Turning to the study itself: COVID-19 samples, acute and convalescent, were from the United States, Italy and Spain.

The CDR3 consists of 15 residues. The germline CDR1 and CDR2 sequences are SSHAT and FNYEAQ (reference sequence). A word on this clone: An end of the junction differs from the germline gene, which may be a read error.

Under the authors' procedure: Amplification from reference gene primers served as the basis for estimated nucleated cell counts. Here immunoSEQ multiplex PCR was the method, and the copy in TCRdb shows in-frame clones only, minus some. V, J and clone size derive from that table, while D and trimming were established from the DNA sequence. The table has 250,000 to 300,000 clones, roughly 87% seen once. The chain uses TRBV7-7 and TRBJ2-1; TRBD1 might be the D (5 bases). Sequencing input: peripheral blood. The clonotype comes from a woman aged 45-65 years who had recovered from COVID-19. Here the CDR3 DNA reads TGTGCTAGCAGCTTATTCAGGGACTCCTACAATGAGCAGTTCTTC. Amino acid sequence: CASSLFRDSYNEQFF.